This T cell receptor beta chain was profiled in a study of cytotoxic CD8 clonotypes in ibrutinib-treated CLL. As for the study in general: Mean per-sample yields comprised about 280,000 productive templates and approximately 97,000 productive rearrangements.

The assay was immunoSEQ multiplex PCR, and TCRdb's table has in-frame clones only and misses some. This sample has about 300,000 clones, with roughly four fifths found just once. CDR3 length: 14 amino acids. Germline V lookup: CDR1 MGHDK, CDR2 SYGVNS. V dropped 4 bases and J dropped 4 bases, with 13 bases sitting between them. To note about this clone: Its antigen is unidentified.

General study results and limits: With treatment, public clonotypes, which were uncommon, either contracted or remained stable.

Sequenced here: PBMCs, sampled at disease progression, from a patient treated with ibrutinib. The genes are TRBV25-1 and TRBJ1-2, with a possible D match to TRBD1 (6 bases). The receptor was derived from a human donor with chronic lymphocytic leukemia. The CDR3 sequence: CASSGARTAYGYTF. The CDR3, as DNA: TGTGCCAGCAGTGGGGCTAGGACAGCCTATGGCTACACCTTC.